What follows is one TCR beta chain and its context. The data are from a study of blood T cells in healthy people across ages. It was with a sample-barcoded 5' primer and a J-beta primer mix that a second PCR of roughly 7 to 12 cycles was run. TCRdb itself ran the 5' RACE reads through MiXCR, one entry per CDR3 protein. The profile covers 750,000 to 950,000 distinct CDR3 sequences, with around 25% appearing a single time and about 3% taken by the ten largest. This CDR3 is built from 12 residues. Per germline, CDR1 LGHDT and CDR2 YNNKEL (reference sequence). Deletions cut 0 bases from V and 15 bases from J, with 11 bases between. The same specimen was also included in a second study, on T cells of mothers and their children.

The TCR originated in a boy younger than 18 in good health. Sequencing was performed on blood. V gene TRBV3-1 combines with J gene TRBJ1-4; D may be TRBD1 (5 bases). DNA of the CDR3: TGTGCCAGCAGCCAAGACTTCGGGACGGTGTTTTTT. It encodes CASSQDFGTVFF. The variable domain in full, with the rest retrieved from reference TRBV3-1 and TRBJ1-4, is DTAVSQTPKYLVTQMGNDKSIKCEQNLGHDTMYWYKQDSKKFLKIMFSYNNKELIINETVPNRFSPKSPDKAHLNLHINSLELGDSAVYFCASSQDFGTVFFGSGTQLSVL.